The 2 T cell receptor beta chains below all came from one sample that was sequenced in a study of blood T cell repertoires in COVID-19. Produced via immunoSEQ multiplex PCR; TCRdb's table is partial and in-frame only. The repertoire holds 250,000 to 350,000 clones, with approximately 86% as singletons. Sequencing was carried out using peripheral blood. These receptor sequences come from a woman aged 50 to 65 who had recovered from COVID-19.

V is TRBV6-2 or TRBV6-3 and J is TRBJ2-1, with 7 nucleotides matching TRBD2. Germline values: CDR1 MNHEY, CDR2 SVGEGT. The CDR3 consists of 14 residues. Germline trimming cut 5 bases from V and 5 bases from J; bases unmatched to any gene: 6. The CDR3 DNA sequence: TGTGCCAGCAGTATCGCGGGAGCACACAATGAGCAGTTCTTC. This gives the protein CASSIAGAHNEQFF.

V and J are TRBV19 and TRBJ2-7; a weak D match, TRBD2 (6 bases). CDR1 is LNHDA, CDR2 SQIVND, per germline (reference sequence). The ends were cut back, 4 bases at V and 6 bases at J, with 28 bases in the middle. CDR3 length: 18 amino acids. CDR3 loop: CASSTQARGAGRVSEQYF. In DNA form, the CDR3 reads TGTGCCAGTAGTACCCAAGCCCGCGGGGCAGGTAGGGTCTCCGAGCAGTACTTC. The whole variable domain, remainder taken from reference TRBV19 and TRBJ2-7, is DGGITQSPKYLFRKEGQNVTLSCEQNLNHDAMYWYRQDPGQGLRLIYYSQIVNDFQKGDIAEGYSVSREKKESFPLTVTSAQKNPTAFYLCASSTQARGAGRVSEQYFGPGTRLTVT.